These T cell receptor beta chains were read from a single sample in a study of a mutant IDH1 vaccine in newly diagnosed glioma. Antigens of these TCRs are unknown. Clones were read by immunoSEQ multiplex PCR, and TCRdb kept only the in-frame ones, dropping some. The profile covers about 54,000 clones, with roughly four fifths appearing a single time and roughly 3.2% taken by the ten largest. The specimen was PBMCs, collected from a glioma patient whose treatment included an IDH1 peptide vaccine. The source of these receptors is a woman aged 45-65 years with glioma. Each CDR3 is given without its conserved first and last residue. The D gene is left open where the match is weak.

TRBJ1-5 | - | TRBV4-2 | ASSQGQDSNQPQH
TRBJ1-1 | - | TRBV7-9 | ASRRQDLRDTEAF
TRBJ1-6 | - | TRBV9 | ASSESSYNSPLH
TRBJ2-5 | TRBD1 | TRBV6-5 | ASSRDRARETQY
TRBJ1-2 | - | TRBV7-2 | ASSLPLYGYT
TRBJ2-7 | - | TRBV5-1 | ASSLTGLSSYEQY
TRBJ2-7 | - | TRBV7-2 | ASSLAPASSYEQY
TRBJ1-1 | - | TRBV18 | ASLEGANTEAF
TRBJ2-2 | TRBD1 | TRBV2 | ASRETGALNTGELF
TRBJ1-4 | TRBD1 | TRBV7-2 | ASRPIGQGAEKLF
TRBJ1-1 | - | TRBV7-9 | ASSLSQNTEAF
TRBJ1-4 | - | TRBV23-1 | ASSLLRGDGRATNEKLF
TRBJ1-5 | - | TRBV10-2 | ASSESDRLGNQPQH
TRBJ2-1 | TRBD2 | TRBV7-2 | ASGLLAGISSYNEQF
TRBJ1-2 | - | TRBV10-3 | AIRAGDDYGYT
TRBJ2-7 | - | TRBV9 | ASSVDGGSEQY
TRBJ1-3 | - | TRBV7-2 | ASSPWGGVSGNTIY
TRBJ2-7 | - | TRBV30 | AWKTGKDEQY
TRBJ1-1 | TRBD1 | TRBV7-9 | ASSSWGQTNTEAF
TRBJ2-1 | TRBD2 | TRBV5-1 | ASSRGGADNEQF
TRBJ1-2 | - | TRBV19 | ASSIANYGYT
TRBJ1-2 | - | TRBV2 | ASSAFRDGKYGYT
TRBJ2-2 | - | TRBV7-6 | ASSSGVGTGELF
TRBJ1-1 | - | TRBV7-8 | ASSPIQAQNTEAF
TRBJ2-1 | TRBD1 | TRBV5-1 | ASSQRTGEGEQF
TRBJ2-2 | - | TRBV6-6 | ASTQTQDENTGELF
TRBJ2-3 | TRBD2 | TRBV11-2 | ASSVGTSGGRTDTQY
TRBJ1-6 | TRBD1 | TRBV2 | ASSEQGASFAPLH
TRBJ1-2 | - | TRBV10-3 | AIATAGANGYT
TRBJ2-5 | TRBD1 | TRBV7-3 | ASSRTGGEETQY
TRBJ2-3 | TRBD2 | TRBV30 | AWGTSGGAADTQY
TRBJ2-7 | TRBD1 | TRBV27 | ASSLPRGTGGREQY
TRBJ1-1 | - | TRBV7-9 | ASSPQGREAF
TRBJ1-6 | - | TRBV6-1 | ASSGGGASYNSPLH
TRBJ2-5 | TRBD2 | TRBV4-2 | ASSPGGGLQETQY
TRBJ1-2 | - | TRBV5-4 | ASRSSGTNYGYT
TRBJ1-3 | - | TRBV6-1 | ASTDIVSGNTIY
TRBJ2-3 | - | TRBV7-9 | ASSLGSSYPTTDTQY
TRBJ1-1 | - | TRBV6-1 | ASSESHTLNTEAF
TRBJ1-1 | - | TRBV20-1 | SAPRQVEAF
TRBJ1-1 | - | TRBV30 | AWSVSAEAF
TRBJ1-3 | - | TRBV29-1 | SVGSGSGNTIY
TRBJ2-2 | - | TRBV5-1 | ASSLEGTGELF
TRBJ2-7 | TRBD1 | TRBV29-1 | SGLQGLEQY
TRBJ1-3 | - | TRBV9 | ASSVDPGTSGNTIY